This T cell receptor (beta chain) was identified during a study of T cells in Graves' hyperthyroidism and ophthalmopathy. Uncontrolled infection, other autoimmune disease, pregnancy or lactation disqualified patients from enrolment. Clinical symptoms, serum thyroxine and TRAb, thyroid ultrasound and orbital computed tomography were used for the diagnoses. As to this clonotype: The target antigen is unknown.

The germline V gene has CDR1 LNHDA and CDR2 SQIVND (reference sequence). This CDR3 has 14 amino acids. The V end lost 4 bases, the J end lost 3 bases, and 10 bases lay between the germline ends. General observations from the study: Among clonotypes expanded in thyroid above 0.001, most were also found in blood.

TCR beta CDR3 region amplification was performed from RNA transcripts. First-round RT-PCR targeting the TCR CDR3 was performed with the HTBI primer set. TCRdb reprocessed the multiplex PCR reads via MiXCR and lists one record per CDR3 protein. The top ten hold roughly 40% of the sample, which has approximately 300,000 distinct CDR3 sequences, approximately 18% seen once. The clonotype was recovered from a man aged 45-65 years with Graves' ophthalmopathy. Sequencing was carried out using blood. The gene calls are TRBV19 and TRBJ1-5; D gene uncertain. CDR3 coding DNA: TGTGCCAGTAGTACCCCCGGTAACAATCAGCCCCAGCATTTT. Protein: CASSTPGNNQPQHF.